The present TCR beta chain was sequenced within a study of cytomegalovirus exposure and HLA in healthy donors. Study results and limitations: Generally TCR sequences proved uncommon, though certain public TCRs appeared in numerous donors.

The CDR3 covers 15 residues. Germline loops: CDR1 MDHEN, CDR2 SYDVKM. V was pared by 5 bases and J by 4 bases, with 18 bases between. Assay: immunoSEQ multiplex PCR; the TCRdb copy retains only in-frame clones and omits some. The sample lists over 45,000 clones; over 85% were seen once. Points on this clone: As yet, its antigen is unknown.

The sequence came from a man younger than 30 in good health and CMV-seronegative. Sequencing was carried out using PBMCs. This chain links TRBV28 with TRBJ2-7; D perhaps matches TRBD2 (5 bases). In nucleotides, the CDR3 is TGTGCCAGCAGTCCGCTACTGAGCGGAAATTACGAGCAGTACTTC. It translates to CASSPLLSGNYEQYF.